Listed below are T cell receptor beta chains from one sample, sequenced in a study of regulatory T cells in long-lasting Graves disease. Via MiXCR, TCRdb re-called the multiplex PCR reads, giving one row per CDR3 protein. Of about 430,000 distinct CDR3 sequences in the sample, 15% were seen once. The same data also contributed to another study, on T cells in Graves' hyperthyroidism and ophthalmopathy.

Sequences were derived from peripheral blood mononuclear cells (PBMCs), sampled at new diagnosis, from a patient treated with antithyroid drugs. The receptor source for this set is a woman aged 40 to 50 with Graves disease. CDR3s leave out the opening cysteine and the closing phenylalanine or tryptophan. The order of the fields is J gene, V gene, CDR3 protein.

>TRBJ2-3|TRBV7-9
ASSSGLAGASSTDTQY
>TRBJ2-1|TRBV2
ASSETSGRGNEQF
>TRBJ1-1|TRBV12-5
ASGLEGPHTEAF
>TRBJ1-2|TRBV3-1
ASSRGTSRGYT
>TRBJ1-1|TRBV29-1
SAVQENTEAF
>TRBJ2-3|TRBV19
ASSIKALAGGQTDTQY
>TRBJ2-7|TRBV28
ASSFGYEQY
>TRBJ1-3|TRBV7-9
ASSLYSREVGNAIY
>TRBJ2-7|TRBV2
ASLGLAGYEQY
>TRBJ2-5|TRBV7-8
ASSPQTGRGQETQY
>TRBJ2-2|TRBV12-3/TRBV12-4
ASTTLAEITGELF
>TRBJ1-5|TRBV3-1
ASSPGGAYSNQPQH
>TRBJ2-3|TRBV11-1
ASSLVLPKGTDTQY
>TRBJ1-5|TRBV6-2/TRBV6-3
ASGNYQPQH
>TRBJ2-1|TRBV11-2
ASSFRLAGGSDNEQF
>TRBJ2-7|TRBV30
AWSAGIKDEQY
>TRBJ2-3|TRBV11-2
ASSLVRGRDTQY
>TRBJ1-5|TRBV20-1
SARDGGQGVIVGNQPQH
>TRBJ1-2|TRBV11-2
ASSLEAGQSRGGYGYT
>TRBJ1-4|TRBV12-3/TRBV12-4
ASSDDRDEKLF
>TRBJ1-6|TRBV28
ASRTGVGSSYNSPLH
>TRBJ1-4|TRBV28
ASRGPGKNGKLF
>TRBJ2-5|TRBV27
ASSLSIRETQY
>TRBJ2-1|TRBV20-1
SARELADSYNEQF
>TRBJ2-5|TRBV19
ASSISGWETQY
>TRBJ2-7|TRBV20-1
SARDESSGTPGQY
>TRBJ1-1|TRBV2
ASTYSQGLHPEAF
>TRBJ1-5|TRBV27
ASSSPRLDSPKGGSNQPQH
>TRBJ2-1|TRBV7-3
ASSLGRESYNEQF
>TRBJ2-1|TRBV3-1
ASSQIRYSYNEQF
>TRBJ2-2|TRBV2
ASSDRTRNTGELF
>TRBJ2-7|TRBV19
ASSSWTSGALSYEQY
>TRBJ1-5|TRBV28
ASSLLQGNQPQH
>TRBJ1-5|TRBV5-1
ASSLGDGGDQPQH
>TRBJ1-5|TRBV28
ASSLPDSSNQPQH
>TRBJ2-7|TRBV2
ASSGGTGYEQY
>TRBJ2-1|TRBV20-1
SATYSGIYNEQF
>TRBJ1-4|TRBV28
ASSFEDLANEKLF
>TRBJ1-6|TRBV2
ASSEDRDNSPLH
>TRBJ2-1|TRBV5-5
ASSWGPGNEQF